Many counts were recorded for the clone carrying this T cell receptor (beta chain). The data were obtained in a study of T cells after yellow fever vaccination. Study-wide background: The fractions with low cell numbers were processed using SMART-Seq v4 Ultra Low Input.

TCRdb re-derived calls from the 5' RACE reads in MiXCR, one entry per CDR3 protein. Of over 35,000 distinct CDR3 sequences in the sample, around 6.5% are singletons; the top ten hold about 10%. Notes on the study in general: Some clonotypes were seen in both the CD4 and the CD8 compartments. These made up a small share and likely arose from convergent recombination.

Germline CDR1 SNHLY, CDR2 FYNNEI. CDR3 length equals 17 residues. Trimming took 7 bases from V and 2 from J; bases not matched to a gene: 16. V usage is TRBV2 and J usage is TRBJ1-1, with TRBD1 identical over 7 bases. This specimen consisted of PBMCs, either bulk or a sorted T-cell subset (CD4+, CD8+, memory, or dextramer-sorted; not recorded which), obtained 45 days after the yellow fever booster vaccination. This receptor was obtained from a young man who received the YFV17D yellow fever vaccine. CDR3 amino acids: CASTLQGRGVRNTEAFF. CDR3 nucleotides: TGTGCCAGCACCTTACAGGGGAGAGGGGTTAGAAACACTGAAGCTTTCTTT.